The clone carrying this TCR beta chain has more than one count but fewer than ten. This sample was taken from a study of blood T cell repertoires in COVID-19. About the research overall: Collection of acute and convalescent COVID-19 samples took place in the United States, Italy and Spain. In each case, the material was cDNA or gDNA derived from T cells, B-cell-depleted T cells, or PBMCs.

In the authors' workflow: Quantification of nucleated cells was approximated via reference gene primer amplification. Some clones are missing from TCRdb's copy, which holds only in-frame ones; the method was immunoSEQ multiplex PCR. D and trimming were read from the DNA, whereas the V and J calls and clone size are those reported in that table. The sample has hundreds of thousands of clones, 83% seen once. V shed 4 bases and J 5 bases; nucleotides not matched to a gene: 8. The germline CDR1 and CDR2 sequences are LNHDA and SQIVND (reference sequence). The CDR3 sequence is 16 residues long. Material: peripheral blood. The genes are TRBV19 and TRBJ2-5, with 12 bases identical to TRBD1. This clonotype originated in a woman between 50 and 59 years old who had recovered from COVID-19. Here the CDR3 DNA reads TGTGCCAGTAGTACCCCGGGACAGGGGGCGAGGGAGACCCAGTACTTC. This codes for CASSTPGQGARETQYF.